The sequence of this TCR beta chain was determined in a study of cytomegalovirus exposure and HLA in healthy donors. Study-wide results and caveats: What a later analysis showed was that several of the most significant clusters appeared linked to common viral pathogens. Investigators reported more than 150 TCR beta chains as tied to cytomegalovirus. The study reported that TCR beta sequences accurately predicted HLA-A and HLA-B alleles in most subjects.

Researchers ran the PCR with 60 Vbeta and 13 Jbeta primers. The method was immunoSEQ multiplex PCR; TCRdb's version includes in-frame clones alone and lacks a portion of them. This sample carries 25,000 to 35,000 clones, about 86% of them seen once, and the ten largest clones take approximately 3%. The V end was cut by 0 bases, the J end by 5 bases, with 22 bases between. The germline V gene has CDR1 SEHNR and CDR2 FQNEAQ (reference sequence). The CDR3 has 18 amino acids. Healthy people donating bone marrow made up the donors. Comment on this clone: Its matching antigen is unknown.

Sequences were obtained from PBMCs. V usage is TRBV7-9 and J usage is TRBJ1-2, with TRBD1 as a possible D gene (5 bases). This clonotype was sampled from a boy aged 5-17 years in good health and CMV-seronegative. This CDR3 is CASSLAPHRLGQTYGYTF. The DNA of the CDR3 is TGTGCCAGCAGCTTAGCGCCTCACCGTTTGGGGCAGACTTATGGCTACACCTTC.